This TCR beta chain was profiled in a study of T-cell memory formation after mild COVID-19. About the study: The TCR clusters were mostly specific to one donor.

In regard to this clonotype: Its cognate antigen is unknown.

Overall study results and limits: Clones contracting across day 15 to 85 had a balanced CD4/CD8 profile; later expanding clones leaned CD4+.

Germline loops: CDR1 MNHEY, CDR2 SMNVEV (reference sequence). This CDR3 is 13 amino acids long. V gave up 8 bases and J gave up 3 bases; unmatched junction bases: 7. The TCR alpha and TCR beta cDNA libraries, bearing sample barcodes and UMIs, were generated by 5'RACE using constant-segment primers. TCRdb redid the calling of the 5' RACE reads with MiXCR, one entry per CDR3 protein. This table has around 310,000 distinct CDR3 sequences, more than 15% appearing once. This receptor was obtained from a young man who had mild COVID-19 (a few samples of this study predate the infection). Cell type and time point are not known. The sequenced sample consisted of PBMCs or a T cell subset sorted from them (not recorded which). This sequence joins TRBV27 and TRBJ2-7; 7 bases match TRBD1. CDR3 amino acids: CASRGGVDYEQYV. In nucleotides, the CDR3 is TGTGCCAGCCGAGGGGGCGTCGACTACGAGCAGTACGTC.